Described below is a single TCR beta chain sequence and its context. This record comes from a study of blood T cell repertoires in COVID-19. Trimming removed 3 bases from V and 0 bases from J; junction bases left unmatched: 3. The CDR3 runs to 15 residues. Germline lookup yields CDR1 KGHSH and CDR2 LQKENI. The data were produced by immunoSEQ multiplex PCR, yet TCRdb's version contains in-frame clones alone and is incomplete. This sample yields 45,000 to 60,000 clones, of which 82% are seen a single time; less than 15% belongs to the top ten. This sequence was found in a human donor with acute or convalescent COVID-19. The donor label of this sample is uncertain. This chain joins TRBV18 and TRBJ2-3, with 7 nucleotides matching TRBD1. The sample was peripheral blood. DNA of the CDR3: TGTGCCAGCTCACCCCCGGGACAGAGCACAGATACGCAGTATTTT. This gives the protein CASSPPGQSTDTQYF.